The 6 T cell receptor beta chains below all came from one sample that was sequenced in a study of neurological immune-mediated disorders. TCRdb analysed the 5' RACE reads with MiXCR anew, one entry per CDR3 protein. The sample yields about 27,000 distinct CDR3 sequences, 2% to 2.5% seen once. Sequences were obtained from PBMCs. Receptors were obtained from a woman between 50 and 59 years old with multiple sclerosis.

This clonotype was counted many times. The gene calls are TRBV29-1 and TRBJ1-5; a weak D match, TRBD1 (5 bases). This CDR3 has 13 amino acids. Trimming shortened V by 4 bases and J by 5 bases, and 12 bases separated the two germline ends. The germline gives CDR1 SQVTM, CDR2 ANQGSEA. CDR3 bases: TGCAGCGTTGCAGGGAATTTCGATCAGCCCCAGCATTTT. This gives the protein CSVAGNFDQPQHF. Complete variable domain (other parts from reference TRBV29-1 and TRBJ1-5): SAVISQKPSRDICQRGTSLTIQCQVDSQVTMMFWYRQQPGQSLTLIATANQGSEATYESGFVIDKFPISRPNLTFSTLTVSNMSPEDSSIYLCSVAGNFDQPQHFGDGTRLSIL.

Many counts were recorded for this clonotype. The rearrangement links TRBV7-2 to TRBJ2-7; tentative D call: TRBD1 (5 bases). This CDR3 has 14 residues. The germline CDR1 and CDR2 sequences are SGHTA and FQGNSA. Trimming took off 5 bases at V and 0 bases at J, with 11 bases between the two ends. This chain's CDR3 is CASSPSRASYEQYF. In nucleotides, the CDR3 is TGTGCCAGCAGCCCCTCCAGGGCCTCCTACGAGCAGTACTTC. Using reference TRBV7-2 and TRBJ2-7 for the parts outside the CDR3, the full variable domain is GAGVSQSPSNKVTEKGKDVELRCDPISGHTALYWYRQSLGQGLEFLIYFQGNSAPDKSGLPSDRFSAERTGGSVSTLTIQRTQQEDSAVYLCASSPSRASYEQYFGPGTRLTVT.

This clonotype was recorded at least ten times. V gene TRBV6-5 combines with J gene TRBJ2-2; weak D call: TRBD1 (5 bases). Germline V gene data show CDR1 as MNHEY and CDR2 as SVGAGI. The V end was cut by 7 bases, the J end by 0 bases, with 9 bases between. The CDR3 covers 14 residues. The CDR3 here is CASKDTSNTGELFF. The CDR3 DNA reads as TGTGCCAGCAAGGACACATCGAACACCGGGGAGCTGTTTTTT.

This clonotype was detected ten times or more. V is TRBV28 and J is TRBJ2-3; D is unclear. In germline, CDR1 is MDHEN, CDR2 SYDVKM. CDR3 length equals 14 residues. The V end lost 7 bases, the J end lost 0 bases, and 11 bases lay between the germline ends. CDR3 sequence (DNA): TGTGCCAGCAACCCTTATCCTAGCACAGATACGCAGTATTTT. Amino acids: CASNPYPSTDTQYF. Together with reference TRBV28 and TRBJ2-3, the CDR3 gives the full variable domain: DVKVTQSSRYLVKRTGEKVFLECVQDMDHENMFWYRQDPGLGLRLIYFSYDVKMKEKGDIPEGYSVSREKKERFSLILESASTNQTSMYLCASNPYPSTDTQYFGPGTRLTVL.

This clonotype showed up many times. At one end the junction does not follow the germline gene, possibly because of a read error. V usage is TRBV11-2 and J usage is TRBJ2-4; either TRBD1 or TRBD2 may supply D (5 bases each). The CDR3 consists of 15 residues. The V gene's germline CDR1 is SGHAT and CDR2 FQNNGV. The CDR3 coding sequence is TGTGCCAGCAGCTATGCCGGGGATGCAAGAAAGGGGCTCCACTTC. Translating it yields CASSYAGDARKGLHF.

This clonotype came up many times. J is TRBJ2-3 and V is TRBV20-1, with 12 bases lining up with TRBD2. This CDR3 has 16 residues. Per germline, CDR1 DFQATT and CDR2 SNEGSKA (reference sequence). The junction had 7 bases not matched to a gene; V was cut back by 3 bases and J by 3 bases. Here the CDR3 DNA reads TGCAGTGCTAGGCCCGGACTAGCGGGGAGGACAGATACGCAGTATTTT. Its protein is CSARPGLAGRTDTQYF.